The present T cell receptor beta chain was sequenced within a study of blood T cell repertoires in COVID-19. Ages ranged from roughly 18 to 100 years, with residence in 24 US areas. Cohorts were determined from participant-reported clinical history. The study counted Cohort 3 donors as recovered given two negative PCRs, clearance, or symptom resolution. Using immunoSEQ multiplex PCR, the repertoire was profiled, and TCRdb retains in-frame clones only, with some absent. The sample carries roughly 160,000 clones, about 90% recorded once. This CDR3 has 12 residues. In germline, CDR1 is KGHSH, CDR2 LQKENI. V dropped 3 bases and J dropped 4 bases, with 7 bases sitting between them.

V and J are TRBV18 and TRBJ2-7; no firm D call. Sequenced material: PBMCs or T cells enriched from blood (not recorded which). The clonotype originates from a woman aged 50 to 65 who had recovered from COVID-19. In nucleotides, the CDR3 is TGTGCCAGCTCACCGGGCAGGTACGAGCAGTACTTC. Encoded protein: CASSPGRYEQYF.